Shown below are 20 T cell receptor beta chains from a single sample sequenced in a study of beta chain features in type 1 diabetes. Study findings and constraints: People with Type 1 diabetes carried modestly yet significantly shorter TCRB CDR3s in all four CD4+ subsets.

For these receptors, no antigen is known. cDNA synthesis used the whole RNA isolate, giving expressed TCRB sequences. Profiled with immunoSEQ multiplex PCR; TCRdb holds only in-frame clones, not every one. The data hold a few hundred thousand clones, with around 16% observed a single time. The specimen sequenced was naive CD4+ T cells from blood. All receptors come from a young man with type 1 diabetes.

This clone occurred a few times. The chain recombines TRBV28 with TRBJ2-1; D is possibly TRBD1 (5 bases). The CDR3 extends over 13 amino acids. The V end lost 2 bases, the J end lost 6 bases, and 8 bases lay between the germline ends. From germline, CDR1 is MDHEN and CDR2 SYDVKM. The CDR3 region is CASSLAGSNEQFF. CDR3 nucleotide sequence: TGTGCCAGCAGTTTAGCAGGGTCCAATGAGCAGTTCTTC.

This clone was recorded a few times. This chain connects TRBV4-1 to TRBJ2-1; 11 nucleotides agree with TRBD2. Germline V gives CDR1 MGHRA, CDR2 YSYEKL. J lost 0 bases, V lost 4 bases, and 5 bases had no gene match. This CDR3 spans 17 amino acids. The CDR3, as DNA: TGCGCCAGCAGCCTAGCGGGAGGGCGGAGCTCCTACAATGAGCAGTTCTTC. Protein product: CASSLAGGRSSYNEQFF.

The V and J genes are TRBV4-3 and TRBJ1-2, with D possibly being TRBD1 (6 bases). The CDR3 totals 16 residues. V shed 0 bases and J shed 2 bases, with 13 bases lying between them. The germline CDR1 and CDR2 sequences are LGHNA and YSLEER. The CDR3, as DNA: TGCGCCAGCAGCCAAGATGTACAGGGACGGAACTATGGCTACACCTTC. It is translated as CASSQDVQGRNYGYTF.

V usage is TRBV30 and J usage is TRBJ2-7, with 7 bases matching TRBD2. Germline trimming cut 0 bases from V and 4 bases from J; bases unmatched to any gene: 9. CDR3 length equals 15 residues. Germline-derived CDR1 and CDR2 are GTSNPN and SVGIG (reference sequence). The CDR3 region has the DNA TGTGCCTGGAGTGTTGGGCTAGCGGACTTTTACGAGCAGTACTTC. This codes for CAWSVGLADFYEQYF.

V is TRBV5-1 and J is TRBJ2-1; 9 positions agree with TRBD2. Germline CDR1 reads SGHRS; CDR2 reads YFSETQ. The V segment lost 3 bases and the J segment 9 bases; nucleotides outside the gene matches: 7. The CDR3 loop spans 14 amino acids. Written as DNA, the CDR3 is TGCGCCAGCAGCTCCCGTGGTAGCGGGGGTGAGCAGTTCTTC. This gives the protein CASSSRGSGGEQFF. The entire variable domain, with the rest obtained from reference TRBV5-1 and TRBJ2-1, is as follows: KAGVTQTPRYLIKTRGQQVTLSCSPISGHRSVSWYQQTPGQGLQFLFEYFSETQRNKGNFPGRFSGRQFSNSRSEMNVSTLELGDSALYLCASSSRGSGGEQFFGPGTRLTVL.

A few counts support this clone. The genes are TRBV28 and TRBJ1-1; D may be TRBD1 (6 bases). Germline V gene lookup returns CDR1 MDHEN and CDR2 SYDVKM. The CDR3 runs to 13 residues. Trimming removed 5 bases from V and 5 bases from J, with 12 bases in between. CDR3 nucleotide sequence: TGTGCCAGCAGTGCTCCCAGGGGAACTGAAGCTTTCTTT. Encoded protein: CASSAPRGTEAFF.

A few counts support this clone. This chain connects TRBV18 to TRBJ2-5; possible D gene TRBD1, 5 bases. The germline V and J ends were trimmed by 3 bases and 4 bases, with 12 bases remaining between them. Germline V gene data show CDR1 as KGHSH and CDR2 as LQKENI. There are 14 residues in the CDR3. The CDR3 is CASSPAGLTETQYF. The CDR3 nucleotides read TGTGCCAGCTCACCCGCAGGGTTAACAGAGACCCAGTACTTC. Looking up the rest from reference TRBV18 and TRBJ2-5 gives the full variable domain: NAGVMQNPRHLVRRRGQEARLRCSPMKGHSHVYWYRQLPEEGLKFMVYLQKENIIDESGMPKERFSAEFPKEGPSILRIQQVVRGDSAAYFCASSPAGLTETQYFGPGTRLLVL.

The V call is TRBV6-5, the J call TRBJ2-3; no definite D call. CDR3 length: 12 amino acids. V was cut by 2 bases and J by 5 bases, with 5 bases left in between. Per the germline V gene, CDR1 is MNHEY and CDR2 is SVGAGI. CDR3 sequence: CASSYPRDTQYF. CDR3 DNA sequence: TGTGCCAGCAGTTACCCTCGAGATACGCAGTATTTT.

This clone has a handful of counts. The chain carries TRBV28 and TRBJ2-7; 11 bases fit TRBD2. Trimming took 8 bases from V and 5 from J; bases not matched to a gene: 5. The CDR3 covers 13 residues. The V gene's germline CDR1 is MDHEN and CDR2 SYDVKM. In DNA form, the CDR3 reads TGTGCCAGCTGGCCTAGCGGGAGGCACGAGCAGTACTTC. This gives the protein CASWPSGRHEQYF.

The chain joins TRBV5-4 to TRBJ2-7, with 11 bases fitting TRBD2. V dropped 5 bases and J dropped 1; count of bases not matched to a gene: 8. This CDR3 is 16 amino acids long. CDR1 SGHNT and CDR2 YYREEE come from the germline V gene (reference sequence). The CDR3 sequence is CASRPLAGGPSYEQYF. The CDR3 nucleotides read TGTGCCAGCAGACCATTAGCGGGAGGGCCGTCCTACGAGCAGTACTTC.

This clone showed up just a few times. The chain couples TRBV7-2 to TRBJ2-2; the match to TRBD2 covers 14 bases. This CDR3 is 17 amino acids long. Trimming cost V 2 bases and J 5 bases; bases outside gene matches: 4. Germline V gene lookup returns CDR1 SGHTA and CDR2 FQGNSA. The CDR3 bases are TGTGCCAGCAGCTTAAGACTAGCGGGAGGGCCGACCGGGGAGCTGTTTTTT. Its translation: CASSLRLAGGPTGELFF.

This chain uses TRBV7-9 with TRBJ2-7; 8 bases are a match to TRBD1. The CDR3 is made up of 14 amino acids. With V trimmed by 5 bases and J by 3 bases, 6 bases remained unmatched. CDR1 and CDR2 (germline): SEHNR, FQNEAQ (reference sequence). The CDR3 protein is CASSIGQGYYEQYF. CDR3 coding DNA: TGTGCCAGCAGCATAGGACAGGGATACTACGAGCAGTACTTC.

The table lists this clone with a few counts. The chain carries TRBV30 and TRBJ2-7; possible D gene TRBD2, 7 bases. The germline V gene encodes CDR1 GTSNPN and CDR2 SVGIG (reference sequence). The germline V and J ends were trimmed by 6 bases and 2 bases, with 14 bases remaining between them. The CDR3 totals 13 residues. The CDR3 region has the DNA TGTGCCTGCTCACAAGGGGGGGCCTACGAGCAGTACTTC. Amino acid sequence: CACSQGGAYEQYF.

There are a few counts of this clone. The chain uses TRBV28 and TRBJ1-5; 10 bases fit TRBD1. V lost 0 bases, J lost 5 bases, and 7 bases stayed unmatched. Germline CDR1 and CDR2: MDHEN and SYDVKM. The CDR3 runs to 17 residues. The DNA for the CDR3 is TGTGCCAGCAGTTTATGGACAGGGGGCGCTCCCTATCAGCCCCAGCATTTT. This gives the protein CASSLWTGGAPYQPQHF.

V gene TRBV7-9 combines with J gene TRBJ1-2; D gene uncertain. The germline V gene encodes CDR1 SEHNR and CDR2 FQNEAQ (reference sequence). V lost 5 bases and J 8 bases, leaving 15 bases between the germline ends. This CDR3 comprises 13 residues. The DNA for the CDR3 is TGTGCCAGCAGCGTAACAGTATCCACCGGCTACACCTTC. The encoded protein is CASSVTVSTGYTF. Variable domain in full (rest from reference TRBV7-9 and TRBJ1-2): DTGVSQNPRHKITKRGQNVTFRCDPISEHNRLYWYRQTLGQGPEFLTYFQNEAQLEKSRLLSDRFSAERPKGSFSTLEIQRTEQGDSAMYLCASSVTVSTGYTFGSGTRLTVV.

The chain has TRBV7-2 and TRBJ2-7; 10 bases are shared with TRBD2. CDR3 length equals 14 residues. Germline CDR1 reads SGHTA; CDR2 reads FQGNSA. After removal of 4 bases from V and 0 bases from J, the junction contained 0 bases not matched to a gene. CDR3 loop: CASSSSGGSYEQYF. CDR3 in DNA: TGTGCCAGCAGCTCTAGCGGGGGCTCCTACGAGCAGTACTTC.

This sequence joins TRBV7-2 and TRBJ2-7; 10 nucleotides match TRBD2. The V gene end was trimmed by 1 base and the J gene end by 4 bases; junction bases not matched to a gene: 7. In germline, CDR1 is SGHTA, CDR2 FQGNSA. This CDR3 region has 16 residues. The CDR3 region is CASSLGSGGARYEQYF. The DNA for the CDR3 is TGTGCCAGCAGCTTAGGGAGCGGGGGGGCCCGATACGAGCAGTACTTC.

The V and J genes are TRBV28 and TRBJ1-6; the match to TRBD1 covers 8 bases. Trimming removed 5 bases from V and 7 bases from J; junction bases left unmatched: 13. Per germline, CDR1 MDHEN and CDR2 SYDVKM. The CDR3 runs to 17 residues. The DNA of the CDR3 is TGTGCCAGCAGTATGGGACAGGCGCCAGCCTGGAATTCACCCCTCCACTTT. This translates into CASSMGQAPAWNSPLHF. Combining the CDR3 with reference TRBV28 and TRBJ1-6 gives the whole variable domain DVKVTQSSRYLVKRTGEKVFLECVQDMDHENMFWYRQDPGLGLRLIYFSYDVKMKEKGDIPEGYSVSREKKERFSLILESASTNQTSMYLCASSMGQAPAWNSPLHFGNGTRLTVT.

This clone was picked up a small number of times. The chain is built from TRBV18 and TRBJ2-3; 11 bases map to TRBD1. The V and J ends lost 5 bases and 0 bases, in that order; junction bases with no gene match: 10. Germline CDR1 and CDR2: KGHSH and LQKENI. This CDR3 has 18 amino acids. The CDR3 reads CASSARRTGGLSTDTQYF. The DNA of the CDR3 is TGTGCCAGCTCAGCCCGCCGGACAGGGGGCTTAAGCACAGATACGCAGTATTTT.

This clone was recorded a few times. The chain is built from TRBV9 and TRBJ1-1; possible D gene TRBD1, 5 bases. V shed 4 bases and J shed 1 base, with 11 bases lying between them. Germline-derived CDR1 and CDR2 are SGDLS and YYNGEE. The CDR3 totals 14 residues. CDR3 nucleotide sequence: TGTGCCAGCAGCCGCAGGGAGGGGAACACTGAAGCTTTCTTT. Its translation: CASSRREGNTEAFF.